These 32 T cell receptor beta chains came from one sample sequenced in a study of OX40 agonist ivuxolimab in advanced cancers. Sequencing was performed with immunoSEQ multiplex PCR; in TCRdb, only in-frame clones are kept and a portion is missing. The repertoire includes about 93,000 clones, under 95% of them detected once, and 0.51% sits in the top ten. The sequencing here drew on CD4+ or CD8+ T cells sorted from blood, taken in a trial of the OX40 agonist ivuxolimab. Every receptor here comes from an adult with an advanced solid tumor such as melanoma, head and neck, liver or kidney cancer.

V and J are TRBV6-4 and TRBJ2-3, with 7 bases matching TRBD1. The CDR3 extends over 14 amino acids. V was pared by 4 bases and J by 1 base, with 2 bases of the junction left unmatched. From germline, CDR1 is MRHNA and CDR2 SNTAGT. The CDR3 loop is CASSAGTGTDTQYF. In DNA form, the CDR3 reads TGTGCCAGCAGTGCAGGGACAGGCACAGATACGCAGTATTTT.

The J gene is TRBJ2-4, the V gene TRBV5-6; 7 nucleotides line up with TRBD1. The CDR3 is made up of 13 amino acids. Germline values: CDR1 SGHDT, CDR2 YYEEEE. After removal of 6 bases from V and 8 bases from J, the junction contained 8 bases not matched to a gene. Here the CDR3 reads CASTRDRDYIQYF. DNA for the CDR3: TGTGCCAGCACAAGAGACAGGGATTACATTCAGTACTTC.

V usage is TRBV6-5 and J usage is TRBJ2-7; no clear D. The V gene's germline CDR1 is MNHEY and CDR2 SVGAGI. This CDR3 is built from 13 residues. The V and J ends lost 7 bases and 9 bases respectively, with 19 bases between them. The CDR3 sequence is CASISGPDMRQYF. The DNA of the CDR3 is TGTGCCAGCATTTCTGGGCCAGACATGAGGCAGTACTTC.

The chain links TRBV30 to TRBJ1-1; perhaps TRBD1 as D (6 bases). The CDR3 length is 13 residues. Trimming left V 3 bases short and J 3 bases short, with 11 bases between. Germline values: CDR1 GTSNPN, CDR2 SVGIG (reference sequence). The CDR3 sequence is CAWRNGGDTEAFF. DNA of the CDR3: TGTGCCTGGAGAAACGGGGGCGACACTGAAGCTTTCTTT. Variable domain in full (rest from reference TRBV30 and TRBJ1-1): SQTIHQWPATLVQPVGSPLSLECTVEGTSNPNLYWYRQAAGRGLQLLFYSVGIGQISSEVPQNLSASRPQDRQFILSSKKLLLSDSGFYLCAWRNGGDTEAFFGQGTRLTVV.

CDR3 sequence (DNA): TGTGCCAGCAGTTACATCAGGGGCGGAGACGAGCAGTACTTC. This codes for CASSYIRGGDEQYF. The chain recombines TRBV6-5 with TRBJ2-7; D possibly corresponds to TRBD1 (6 bases). The CDR3 covers 14 residues. V gave up 2 bases and J gave up 5 bases, with 13 bases separating them. Germline loops: CDR1 MNHEY, CDR2 SVGAGI.

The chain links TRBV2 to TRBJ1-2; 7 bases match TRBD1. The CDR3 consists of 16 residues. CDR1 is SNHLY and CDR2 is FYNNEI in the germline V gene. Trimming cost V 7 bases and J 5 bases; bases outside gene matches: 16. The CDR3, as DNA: TGTGCCAGCATGTCGGGCGACAGGGCTTTGTATTATGGCTACACCTTC. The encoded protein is CASMSGDRALYYGYTF.

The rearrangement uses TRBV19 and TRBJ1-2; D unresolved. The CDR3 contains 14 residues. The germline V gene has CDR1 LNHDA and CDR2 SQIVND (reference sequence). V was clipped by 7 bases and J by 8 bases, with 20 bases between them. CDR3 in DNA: TGTGCCAGTACCCAGGACGGCGTGGTAGGCGGCTACACCTTC. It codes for CASTQDGVVGGYTF.

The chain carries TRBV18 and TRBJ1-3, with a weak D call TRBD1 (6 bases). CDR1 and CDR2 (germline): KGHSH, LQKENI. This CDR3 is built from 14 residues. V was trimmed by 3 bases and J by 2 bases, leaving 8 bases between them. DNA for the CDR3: TGTGCCAGCTCACCGGGACAACCTGGAAACACCATATATTTT. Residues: CASSPGQPGNTIYF. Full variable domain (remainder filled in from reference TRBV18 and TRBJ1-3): NAGVMQNPRHLVRRRGQEARLRCSPMKGHSHVYWYRQLPEEGLKFMVYLQKENIIDESGMPKERFSAEFPKEGPSILRIQQVVRGDSAAYFCASSPGQPGNTIYFGEGSWLTVV.

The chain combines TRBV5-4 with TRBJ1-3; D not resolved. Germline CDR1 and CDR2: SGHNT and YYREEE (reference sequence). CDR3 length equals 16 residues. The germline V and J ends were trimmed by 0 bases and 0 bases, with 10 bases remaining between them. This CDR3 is CASSLGGPSSGNTIYF. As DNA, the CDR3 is TGTGCCAGCAGCTTGGGGGGTCCGAGCTCTGGAAACACCATATATTTT.

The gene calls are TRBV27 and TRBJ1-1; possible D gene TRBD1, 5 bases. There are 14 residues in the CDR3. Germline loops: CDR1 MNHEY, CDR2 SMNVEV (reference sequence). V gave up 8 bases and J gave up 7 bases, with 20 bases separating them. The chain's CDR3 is CASPRGDRIGEAFF. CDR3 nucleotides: TGTGCCAGCCCCCGGGGGGACCGCATTGGTGAAGCTTTCTTT.

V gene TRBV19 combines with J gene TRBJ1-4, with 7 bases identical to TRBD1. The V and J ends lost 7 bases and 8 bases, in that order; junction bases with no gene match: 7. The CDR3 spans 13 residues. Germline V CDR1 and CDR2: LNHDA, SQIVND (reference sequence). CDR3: CASTTGQNEKLFF. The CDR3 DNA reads TGTGCCAGTACCACGGGACAGAACGAAAAACTGTTTTTT.

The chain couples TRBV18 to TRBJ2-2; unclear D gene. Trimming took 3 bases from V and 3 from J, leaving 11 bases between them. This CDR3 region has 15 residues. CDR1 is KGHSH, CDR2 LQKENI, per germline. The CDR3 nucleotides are TGTGCCAGCTCACCTACCCTAGGGCACACCGGGGAGCTGTTTTTT. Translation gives CASSPTLGHTGELFF.

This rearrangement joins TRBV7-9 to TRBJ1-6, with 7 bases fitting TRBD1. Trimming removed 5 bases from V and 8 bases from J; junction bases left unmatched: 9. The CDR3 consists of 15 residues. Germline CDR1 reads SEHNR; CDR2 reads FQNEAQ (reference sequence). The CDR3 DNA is TGTGCCAGCAGCCAAACCGGACAGGACCATTCACCCCTCCACTTT. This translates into CASSQTGQDHSPLHF.

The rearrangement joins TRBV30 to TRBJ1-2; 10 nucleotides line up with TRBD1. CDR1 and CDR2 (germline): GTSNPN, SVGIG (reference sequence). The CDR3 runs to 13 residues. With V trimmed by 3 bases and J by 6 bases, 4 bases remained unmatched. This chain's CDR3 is CAWRGTGADGYTF. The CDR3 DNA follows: TGTGCCTGGAGGGGGACAGGGGCCGATGGCTACACCTTC.

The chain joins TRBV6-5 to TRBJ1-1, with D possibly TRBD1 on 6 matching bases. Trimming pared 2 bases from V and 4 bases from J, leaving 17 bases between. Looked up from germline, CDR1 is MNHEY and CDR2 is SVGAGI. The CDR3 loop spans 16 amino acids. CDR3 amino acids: CASSYRDTTLSTEAFF. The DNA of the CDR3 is TGTGCCAGCAGTTACCGGGACACTACTCTAAGCACTGAAGCTTTCTTT.

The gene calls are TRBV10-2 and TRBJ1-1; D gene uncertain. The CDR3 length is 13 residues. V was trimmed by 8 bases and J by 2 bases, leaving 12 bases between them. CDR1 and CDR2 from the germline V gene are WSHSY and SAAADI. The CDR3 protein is CASAAVFNTEAFF. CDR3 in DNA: TGCGCCAGCGCTGCCGTTTTTAACACTGAAGCTTTCTTT.

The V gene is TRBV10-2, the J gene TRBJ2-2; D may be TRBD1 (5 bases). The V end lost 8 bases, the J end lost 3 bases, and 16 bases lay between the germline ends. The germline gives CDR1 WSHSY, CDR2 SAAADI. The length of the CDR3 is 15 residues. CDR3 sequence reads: CASGAADHYTGELFF. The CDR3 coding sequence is TGCGCCAGCGGGGCTGCCGACCACTACACCGGGGAGCTGTTTTTT.

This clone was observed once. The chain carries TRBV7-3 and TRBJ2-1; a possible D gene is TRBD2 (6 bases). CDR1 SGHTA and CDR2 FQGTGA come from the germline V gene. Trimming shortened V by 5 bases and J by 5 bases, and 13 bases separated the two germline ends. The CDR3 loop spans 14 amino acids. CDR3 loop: CASSPVGGDNEQFF. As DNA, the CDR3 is TGTGCCAGCAGCCCAGTCGGGGGTGACAATGAGCAGTTCTTC.

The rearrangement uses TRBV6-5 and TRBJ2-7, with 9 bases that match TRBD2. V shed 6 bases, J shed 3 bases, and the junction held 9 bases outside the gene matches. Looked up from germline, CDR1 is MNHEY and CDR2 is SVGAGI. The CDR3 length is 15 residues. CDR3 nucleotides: TGTGCCAGCAGACTCTCTAGCGGGAAAAGCTACGAGCAGTACTTC. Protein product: CASRLSSGKSYEQYF.

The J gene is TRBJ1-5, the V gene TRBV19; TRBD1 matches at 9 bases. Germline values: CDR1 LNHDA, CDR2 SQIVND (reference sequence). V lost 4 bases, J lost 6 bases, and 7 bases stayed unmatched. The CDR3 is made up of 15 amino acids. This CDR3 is CASSTWTGESQPQHF. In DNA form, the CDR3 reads TGTGCCAGTAGTACCTGGACAGGGGAGAGTCAGCCCCAGCATTTT.

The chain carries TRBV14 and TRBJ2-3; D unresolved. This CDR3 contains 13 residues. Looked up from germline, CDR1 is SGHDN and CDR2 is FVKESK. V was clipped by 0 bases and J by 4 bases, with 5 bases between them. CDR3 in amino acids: CASSQDLADTQYF. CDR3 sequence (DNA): TGTGCCAGCAGCCAAGATCTCGCAGATACGCAGTATTTT.

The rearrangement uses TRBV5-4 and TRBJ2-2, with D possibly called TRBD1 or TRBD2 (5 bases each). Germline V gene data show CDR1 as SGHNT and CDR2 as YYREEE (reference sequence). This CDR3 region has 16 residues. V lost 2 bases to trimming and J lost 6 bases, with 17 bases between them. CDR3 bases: TGTGCCAGCAGCTTTGGGGGACCAATGGTTCCCGGGGAGCTGTTTTTT. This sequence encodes CASSFGGPMVPGELFF. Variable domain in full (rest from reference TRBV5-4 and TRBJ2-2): ETGVTQSPTHLIKTRGQQVTLRCSSQSGHNTVSWYQQALGQGPQFIFQYYREEENGRGNFPPRFSGLQFPNYSSELNVNALELDDSALYLCASSFGGPMVPGELFFGEGSRLTVL.

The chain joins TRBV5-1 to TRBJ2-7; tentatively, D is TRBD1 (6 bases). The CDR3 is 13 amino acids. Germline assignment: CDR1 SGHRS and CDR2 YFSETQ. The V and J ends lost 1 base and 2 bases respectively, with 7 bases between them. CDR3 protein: CASSLTGTYEQYF. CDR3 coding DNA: TGCGCCAGCAGCTTGACAGGGACCTACGAGCAGTACTTC.

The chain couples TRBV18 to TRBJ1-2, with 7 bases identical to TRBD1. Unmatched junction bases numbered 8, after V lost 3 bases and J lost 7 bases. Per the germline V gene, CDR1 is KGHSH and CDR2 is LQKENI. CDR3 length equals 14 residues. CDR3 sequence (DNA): TGTGCCAGCTCACCCTCGCAAGGGGGCTCTGGCTACACCTTC. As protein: CASSPSQGGSGYTF. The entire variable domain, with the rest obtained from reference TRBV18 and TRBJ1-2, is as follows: NAGVMQNPRHLVRRRGQEARLRCSPMKGHSHVYWYRQLPEEGLKFMVYLQKENIIDESGMPKERFSAEFPKEGPSILRIQQVVRGDSAAYFCASSPSQGGSGYTFGSGTRLTVV.

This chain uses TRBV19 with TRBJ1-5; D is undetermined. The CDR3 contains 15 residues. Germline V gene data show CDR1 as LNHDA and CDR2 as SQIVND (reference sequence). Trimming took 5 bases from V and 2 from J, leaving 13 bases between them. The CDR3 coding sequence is TGTGCCAGTAGTCGGGGTCCTCAAGGCAATCAGCCCCAGCATTTT. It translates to CASSRGPQGNQPQHF.

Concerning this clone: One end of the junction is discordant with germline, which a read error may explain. The CDR3 sequence is CASSLVSRMNTEAFF. Here the CDR3 DNA reads TGTGCCAGCAGCTTGGTCAGCAGGATGAACACTGAAGCTTTCTTT. This chain links TRBV5-1 with TRBJ1-1; D is unresolved. The length of the CDR3 is 15 residues. Looked up from germline, CDR1 is SGHRS and CDR2 is YFSETQ.

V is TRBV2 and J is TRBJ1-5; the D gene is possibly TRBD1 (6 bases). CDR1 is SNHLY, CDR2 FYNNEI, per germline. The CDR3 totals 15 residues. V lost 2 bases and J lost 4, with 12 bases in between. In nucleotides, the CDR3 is TGTGCCAGCAGTGAAACAGGGCTAGGGAATCAGCCCCAGCATTTT. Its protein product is CASSETGLGNQPQHF. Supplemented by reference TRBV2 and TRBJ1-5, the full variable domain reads EPEVTQTPSHQVTQMGQEVILRCVPISNHLYFYWYRQILGQKVEFLVSFYNNEISEKSEIFDDQFSVERPDGSNFTLKIRSTKLEDSAMYFCASSETGLGNQPQHFGDGTRLSIL.

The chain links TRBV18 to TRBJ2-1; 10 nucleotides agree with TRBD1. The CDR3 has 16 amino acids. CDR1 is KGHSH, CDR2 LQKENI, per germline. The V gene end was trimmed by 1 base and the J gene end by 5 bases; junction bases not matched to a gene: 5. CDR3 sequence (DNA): TGTGCCAGCTCACCACGGTGGACAGGGGGTGACAATGAGCAGTTCTTC. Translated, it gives CASSPRWTGGDNEQFF.

CDR3 region: CAWSPTEQETQYF. In DNA form, the CDR3 reads TGTGCCTGGAGTCCGACAGAGCAAGAGACCCAGTACTTC. The chain employs TRBV30 and TRBJ2-5, with D possibly TRBD1 on 5 matching bases. Germline CDR1 GTSNPN, CDR2 SVGIG (reference sequence). The CDR3 covers 13 residues. V shed 2 bases and J shed 2 bases, with 9 bases lying between them.

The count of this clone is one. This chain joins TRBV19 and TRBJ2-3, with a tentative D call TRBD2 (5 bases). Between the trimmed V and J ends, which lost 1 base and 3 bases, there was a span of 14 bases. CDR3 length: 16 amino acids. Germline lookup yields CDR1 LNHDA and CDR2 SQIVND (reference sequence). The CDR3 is CASSIAREPITDTQYF. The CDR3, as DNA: TGTGCCAGTAGTATAGCTAGGGAGCCGATTACAGATACGCAGTATTTT.

CDR3 bases: TGTGCCAGCAGGTCCGGATCGGGTGGCTACACCTTC. This translates into CASRSGSGGYTF. The chain has TRBV6-4 and TRBJ1-2; D unclear. The V end lost 6 bases, the J end lost 7 bases, and 12 bases lay between the germline ends. Germline V gene lookup returns CDR1 MRHNA and CDR2 SNTAGT. The CDR3 is 12 residues long.

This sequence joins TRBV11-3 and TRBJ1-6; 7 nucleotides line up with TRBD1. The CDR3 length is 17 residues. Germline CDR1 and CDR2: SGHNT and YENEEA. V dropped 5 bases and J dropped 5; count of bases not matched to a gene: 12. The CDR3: CASSDQGGASHNSPLHF. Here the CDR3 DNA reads TGTGCCAGCAGCGACCAGGGGGGCGCGTCCCATAATTCACCCCTCCACTTT.